These 24 T cell receptor beta chains were sequenced from one sample in a study of response to subunit inactivated influenza vaccine. TCRdb re-called the RT-PCR reads with MiXCR, one entry per CDR3 protein. Among about 620,000 distinct CDR3 sequences listed, 10% to 15% were seen once. This specimen consisted of PBMCs from blood, obtained on the day of vaccination. These TCRs come from a man in his forties or fifties who received an inactivated influenza vaccine.

The rearrangement links TRBV6-5 to TRBJ2-2; 7 bases fit TRBD1. This CDR3 is 15 amino acids long. Trimming took 2 bases from V and 3 from J; bases not matched to a gene: 3. Germline values: CDR1 MNHEY, CDR2 SVGAGI. As DNA, the CDR3 is TGTGCCAGCAGTTACGAGACAGGGTACACCGGGGAGCTGTTTTTT. Protein: CASSYETGYTGELFF.

The chain links TRBV4-3 to TRBJ2-7; TRBD1 matches 8 bases. Trimming at V came to 1 base and at J to 0 bases, leaving 2 bases not matched to a gene. The CDR3 length is 15 residues. Germline V lookup: CDR1 LGHNA, CDR2 YSLEER. For the CDR3, the DNA is TGCGCCAGCAGCCAAGGACAGGGGAGCTCCTACGAGCAGTACTTC. Its protein product is CASSQGQGSSYEQYF.

This clonotype was seen repeatedly, ten times or more. This chain joins TRBV5-1 and TRBJ2-5, with TRBD1 as a possible D gene (5 bases). This CDR3 comprises 13 residues. Germline CDR1 is SGHRS and CDR2 is YFSETQ. Trimming shortened V by 5 bases and J by 4 bases, and 12 bases separated the two germline ends. The DNA for the CDR3 is TGCGCCAGCAGTAGACAGTTGACAGAGACCCAGTACTTC. This encodes CASSRQLTETQYF.

J is TRBJ2-3 and V is TRBV12-3 or TRBV12-4, with 9 bases matching TRBD2. V lost 6 bases and J lost 3; bases outside the gene matches: 10. CDR3 length: 16 residues. The CDR3 bases are TGTGCCAGCAGCTCAGGGTGGACTAGCGTTACAGATACGCAGTATTTT. The encoded protein is CASSSGWTSVTDTQYF.

This clonotype was recorded many times. The gene calls are TRBV7-3 and TRBJ2-1; D is uncertain. The CDR3 length is 13 residues. In germline, CDR1 is SGHTA, CDR2 FQGTGA. V lost 5 bases to trimming and J lost 5 bases, with 10 bases between them. The CDR3 sequence is CASSLDLDNEQFF. CDR3 in DNA: TGTGCCAGCAGCCTTGACTTAGACAATGAGCAGTTCTTC.

The chain combines TRBV5-1 with TRBJ2-3, with D possibly being TRBD2 (5 bases). Between the trimmed V and J ends, which lost 4 bases and 0 bases, there was a span of 15 bases. The CDR3 contains 16 residues. Germline loops: CDR1 SGHRS, CDR2 YFSETQ. CDR3 residues: CASSPVSGSSTDTQYF. In nucleotides, the CDR3 is TGCGCCAGCAGCCCTGTATCGGGGTCTAGCACAGATACGCAGTATTTT.

This clonotype showed up just a few times. In DNA, the CDR3 is TGTGCCAGCAGCCAAGAATTTAGCGGGGGGATTGAGACCCAGTACTTC. It codes for CASSQEFSGGIETQYF. This rearrangement joins TRBV3-1 to TRBJ2-5, with 10 bases that match TRBD2. This CDR3 is 16 amino acids long. V shed 0 bases, J shed 5 bases, and the junction held 6 bases outside the gene matches. The germline V gene has CDR1 LGHDT and CDR2 YNNKEL (reference sequence).

This clonotype has a handful of counts. The chain is built from TRBV24-1 and TRBJ2-4; TRBD2 aligns across 7 bases. This CDR3 is 17 amino acids long. The germline gives CDR1 KGHDR, CDR2 SFDVKD. Trimming at V came to 4 bases and at J to 0 bases, leaving 8 bases not matched to a gene. The CDR3 spells CATSDLRGGIAKNIQYF. The DNA of the CDR3 is TGTGCCACCAGTGACTTACGCGGGGGTATAGCCAAAAACATTCAGTACTTC.

The chain uses TRBV7-2 and TRBJ2-5; tentatively, D is TRBD2 (5 bases). The V gene lost 4 bases and the J gene lost 5 bases, with 11 bases spanning the gap. The V gene's germline CDR1 is SGHTA and CDR2 FQGNSA. The CDR3 spans 13 residues. CDR3 protein: CASSSWTGETQYF. The CDR3 DNA follows: TGTGCCAGCAGCTCCTGGACTGGGGAGACCCAGTACTTC.

The V gene is TRBV4-1, the J gene TRBJ2-1; D perhaps matches TRBD1 (5 bases). Germline CDR1 and CDR2: MGHRA and YSYEKL. The CDR3 sequence is 15 residues long. The ends were cut back, 4 bases at V and 4 bases at J, with 14 bases in the middle. The CDR3 DNA reads TGCGCCAGCAGCCGAGAAGGGGTCAATTACAATGAGCAGTTCTTC. This sequence encodes CASSREGVNYNEQFF.

V is TRBV6-2 or TRBV6-3 and J is TRBJ2-1; maybe TRBD1 (5 bases). Germline V CDR1 and CDR2: MNHEY, SVGEGT. V dropped 5 bases and J dropped 4 bases, with 12 bases sitting between them. The CDR3 has 14 amino acids. CDR3 protein: CASSQPGIYNEQFF. DNA for the CDR3: TGTGCCAGCAGTCAGCCAGGGATTTACAATGAGCAGTTCTTC.

The chain recombines TRBV10-3 with TRBJ2-3; TRBD2 aligns across 13 bases. This CDR3 has 14 amino acids. Germline trimming cut 6 bases from V and 6 bases from J; bases unmatched to any gene: 3. In germline, CDR1 is ENHRY, CDR2 SYGVKD. The DNA for the CDR3 is TGTGCCATCAGGGGGACTAGCGGGGACGATACGCAGTATTTT. This gives the protein CAIRGTSGDDTQYF.

This clonotype was observed a few times. V gene TRBV25-1 combines with J gene TRBJ1-5; D call uncertain. This CDR3 comprises 12 residues. The V end was cut by 7 bases, the J end by 7 bases, with 11 bases between. Germline lookup yields CDR1 MGHDK and CDR2 SYGVNS. The CDR3 here is CASNHGGQPQHF. The CDR3 DNA follows: TGTGCCAGCAATCATGGTGGGCAGCCCCAGCATTTT.

This clonotype occurred a few times. The chain recombines TRBV4-2 with TRBJ2-2; possible D gene TRBD1, 6 bases. The germline gives CDR1 LGHNA, CDR2 YNFKEQ. V was shortened by 4 bases and J by 5 bases, with 17 bases between the two germline ends. The CDR3 runs 16 residues. CDR3 sequence: CASSLYRQAETGELFF. The CDR3 coding sequence is TGTGCCAGCAGCCTCTACCGACAGGCCGAAACCGGGGAGCTGTTTTTT.

This clonotype has only a few counts. The chain employs TRBV6-2 or TRBV6-3 and TRBJ2-7; 8 nucleotides agree with TRBD1. This CDR3 is 16 amino acids long. CDR1 is MNHEY, CDR2 SVGEGT, per germline. Trimming cost V 2 bases and J 2 bases; bases outside gene matches: 8. The CDR3, as DNA: TGTGCCAGCAGTTACGCGTGGGGACAGGCTACCTACGAGCAGTACTTC. It specifies CASSYAWGQATYEQYF.

V usage is TRBV20-1 and J usage is TRBJ1-2, with D unclear. Germline values: CDR1 DFQATT, CDR2 SNEGSKA (reference sequence). The CDR3 totals 18 residues. Trimming took off 0 bases at V and 5 bases at J, with 25 bases between the two ends. The CDR3 sequence: CSARDDTIGQARLYGYTF. In nucleotides, the CDR3 is TGCAGTGCTAGAGATGATACGATTGGGCAGGCCCGGCTTTATGGCTACACCTTC.

This clonotype was seen a handful of times. The rearrangement uses TRBV20-1 and TRBJ2-1; 9 nucleotides line up with TRBD2. The trim removed 3 bases at V and 8 bases at J, leaving 8 bases unmatched. The CDR3 length is 14 residues. CDR1 is DFQATT and CDR2 is SNEGSKA in the germline V gene (reference sequence). CDR3 bases: TGCAGTGCTAGTGCGGGAGGGCCGCGGGATGAGCAGTTCTTC. Translation: CSASAGGPRDEQFF.

The rearrangement joins TRBV25-1 to TRBJ1-2, with 7 positions matching TRBD1. Germline V gives CDR1 MGHDK, CDR2 SYGVNS. The trim removed 5 bases at V and 5 bases at J, leaving 5 bases unmatched. The CDR3 is made up of 13 amino acids. This CDR3 is CASSKGTAYGYTF. Written as DNA, the CDR3 is TGTGCCAGCAGTAAGGGGACAGCATATGGCTACACCTTC.

The J gene is TRBJ2-7, the V gene TRBV9, with 10 bases fitting TRBD2. Germline loops: CDR1 SGDLS, CDR2 YYNGEE. The CDR3 spans 14 residues. Trimming at V came to 5 bases and at J to 6 bases, leaving 8 bases not matched to a gene. The CDR3 region has the DNA TGTGCCAGCAGTAGAGCGGGGGGGAGTGGCGAGCAGTACTTC. Amino acid sequence: CASSRAGGSGEQYF.

This clonotype was seen a handful of times. The rearrangement uses TRBV20-1 and TRBJ2-4, with D possibly TRBD1 on 7 matching bases. The V and J ends lost 5 bases and 2 bases respectively, with 25 bases between them. CDR1 and CDR2 from the germline V gene are DFQATT and SNEGSKA (reference sequence). The CDR3 is 18 amino acids. The CDR3 nucleotides are TGCAGTGCTGGGACAGCTTTCTTTTTACGGGGGCCCAAAAACATTCAGTACTTC. Translating gives CSAGTAFFLRGPKNIQYF.

CDR3 coding DNA: TGTGCCAGCGGGGACAGGGCTGGAAACACCATATATTTT. Its translation: CASGDRAGNTIYF. This rearrangement joins TRBV6-1 to TRBJ1-3, with TRBD1 matching 9 bases. V shed 8 bases and J 2 bases; nucleotides not matched to a gene: 1. The CDR3 has 13 amino acids. CDR1 is MNHNS, CDR2 SASEGT, per germline.

This clonotype was seen a handful of times. The genes are TRBV6-5 and TRBJ2-2; weak D call: TRBD1 (5 bases). CDR1 and CDR2 (germline): MNHEY, SVGAGI. The CDR3 is made up of 15 amino acids. V was pared by 0 bases and J by 6 bases, with 11 bases between. CDR3 DNA sequence: TGTGCCAGCAGTTACTCACAGGTTTCATCCGGGGAGCTGTTTTTT. Translation: CASSYSQVSSGELFF.

This clonotype came up a few times. The chain combines TRBV12-3 or TRBV12-4 with TRBJ2-3, with 13 bases aligning to TRBD2. This CDR3 is built from 15 residues. V trimming: 7 bases; J trimming: 4 bases; junction bases outside the gene matches: 5. Here the CDR3 reads CASTGLAGVSDTQYF. CDR3 coding DNA: TGTGCCAGCACCGGACTAGCGGGAGTTTCAGATACGCAGTATTTT.

In this sample, this clonotype turned up a few times. V and J are TRBV11-2 and TRBJ1-2, with TRBD1 matching 9 bases. V trimming: 3 bases; J trimming: 5 bases; junction bases outside the gene matches: 7. Germline assignment: CDR1 SGHAT and CDR2 FQNNGV. CDR3 length: 15 residues. The CDR3 sequence: CASSFQTGGDYGYTF. CDR3 DNA: TGTGCCAGCAGCTTTCAGACAGGGGGGGATTATGGCTACACCTTC. The variable domain in full, with the rest retrieved from reference TRBV11-2 and TRBJ1-2, is EAGVAQSPRYKIIEKRQSVAFWCNPISGHATLYWYQQILGQGPKLLIQFQNNGVVDDSQLPKDRFSAERLKGVDSTLKIQPAKLEDSAVYLCASSFQTGGDYGYTFGSGTRLTVV.